This entry concerns a single TCR beta chain. Its antigen is still unknown. PCR employed 60 Vbeta and 13 Jbeta primers. Measured with immunoSEQ multiplex PCR; TCRdb has only the in-frame clones, and not every one. This table holds tens of thousands of clones, roughly 80% found once. Germline V gene data show CDR1 as GTSNPN and CDR2 as SVGIG (reference sequence). V lost 0 bases and J lost 1; bases outside the gene matches: 6. The CDR3 runs to 18 residues. The sample is drawn from a study of cytomegalovirus exposure and HLA in healthy donors. General study findings and limits: Researchers catalogued approximately 160 TCR beta chains as cytomegalovirus-associated. Several V segments, TRBV6-2 and TRBV6-3 among them, could not be told apart and were dropped.

The chain recombines TRBV30 with TRBJ2-1; 13 bases are a match to TRBD2. This TCR derives from a young man in good health and CMV-seronegative. Sample: PBMCs. CDR3 amino acids: CAWSVWRTSGGSYNEQFF. The CDR3 coding sequence is TGTGCCTGGAGTGTTTGGAGGACTAGCGGGGGTTCCTACAATGAGCAGTTCTTC.